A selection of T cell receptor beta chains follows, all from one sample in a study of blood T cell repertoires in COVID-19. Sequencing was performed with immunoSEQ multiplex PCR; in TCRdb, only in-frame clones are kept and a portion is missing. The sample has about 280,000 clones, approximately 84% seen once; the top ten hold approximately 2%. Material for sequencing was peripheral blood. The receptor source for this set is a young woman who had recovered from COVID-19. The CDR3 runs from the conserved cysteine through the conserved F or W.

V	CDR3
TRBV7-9	CASSSKLTGANVLTF
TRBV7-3	CASSLDKTYEQYF
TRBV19	CASSMTSTYKQYF
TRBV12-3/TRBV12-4	CASSFEVPYEQYF
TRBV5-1	CASSLDSWSSYEQYF
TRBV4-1	CASSQGNRDSRASQPQHF
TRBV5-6	CASSPMLAGGHGEQFF
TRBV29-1	CSVEGGQGRGEQYF
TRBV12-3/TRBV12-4	CASSSSSYSPLHF
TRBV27	CASKSLGTGDYEQYF
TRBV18	CASSLSGGAYNEQFF
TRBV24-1	CATSDSSEAGPQHF
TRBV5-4	CASSTGGSGVYNEQFF
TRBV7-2	CASSLGLAGAEQYF
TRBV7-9	CASSQAGGSSYNEQFF
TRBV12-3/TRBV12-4	CASSPNREGGYTF
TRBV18	CASSPPLIYEQFF
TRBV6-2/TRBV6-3	CASSQRDAVSTDTQYF
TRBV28	CASRLFGTEAFF
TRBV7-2	CASSLITTTPGETQYF
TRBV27	CASSPRRQETQYF
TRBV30	CAWRDGASGLNEQFF
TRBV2	CASSSGSYNEQFF
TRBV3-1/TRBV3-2	CASSGTASSYEQYF
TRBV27	CASSLGRDHSPLHF
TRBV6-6	CASSYLQGADTQYF
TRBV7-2	CASSLEGTATGNTIYF
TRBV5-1	CASSFSQGTEAFF
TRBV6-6	CASSWADQPQHF
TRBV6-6	CASSRNRQSNSPLHF
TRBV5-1	CASSPLEPPAYEQYF
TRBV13	CASSTYRGTEAFF
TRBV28	CASSLRQGAGYTF
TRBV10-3	CAIRGVPNEKLFF
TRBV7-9	CASSFGQPDEQYF
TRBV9	CASMGGLAVNTGELFF
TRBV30	CAWSVVALRANTGELFF
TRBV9	CASSAQGELGYTF
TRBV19	CASSIVTGGTEAFF
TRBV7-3	CASSLTGGTIDEQFF
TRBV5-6	CASSLLGDTEAFF
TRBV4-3	CASSQDEYGGSYEQYF
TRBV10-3	CATTAGNTIYF
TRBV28	CASSQITEAFF
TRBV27	CASSFGPSGYEQYF
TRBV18	CASSEGGNVVPGELFF
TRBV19	CASHRQGAGYTIYF
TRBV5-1	CASSLDGGFTDTQYF
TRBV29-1	CSVGDRVSYNEQFF
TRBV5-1	CASSWSTSGGFTISFNEQFF
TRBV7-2	CASSLAETRNSPLHF
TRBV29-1	CSVETGGRLGTQYF